This T cell receptor (beta chain) was identified in a study of blood T cell repertoires in COVID-19. Overall study: Samples taken during acute and convalescent COVID-19 were collected in the United States, Italy and Spain. PBMCs, B-cell-depleted T cells, or T cells were the source of the cDNA or gDNA that made up the material.

Those who participated ranged in age from 18 to 89 years and resided in under 25 US areas. Grouping used clinical history reported by participants in a survey and questionnaire. The CDR3 runs 14 residues. With 2 bases clipped from V and 4 bases from J, the junction kept 2 bases outside the gene matches. In germline, CDR1 is MDHEN, CDR2 SYDVKM. Turning to this clone: Other DNA sequences from this sample encode an identical CDR3 as well.

Measured with immunoSEQ multiplex PCR; TCRdb has only the in-frame clones, and not every one. The sample lists 150,000 to 200,000 clones, under 80% occurring once. This chain connects TRBV28 to TRBJ1-2; 9 bases align to TRBD1. The origin of this receptor is a woman in her forties or fifties with acute COVID-19. What was sequenced was PBMCs or T cells enriched from blood (not recorded which). The chain's CDR3 is CASSLGQGLYGYTF. Here the CDR3 DNA reads TGTGCCAGCAGTTTAGGACAGGGGCTCTATGGCTACACCTTC.